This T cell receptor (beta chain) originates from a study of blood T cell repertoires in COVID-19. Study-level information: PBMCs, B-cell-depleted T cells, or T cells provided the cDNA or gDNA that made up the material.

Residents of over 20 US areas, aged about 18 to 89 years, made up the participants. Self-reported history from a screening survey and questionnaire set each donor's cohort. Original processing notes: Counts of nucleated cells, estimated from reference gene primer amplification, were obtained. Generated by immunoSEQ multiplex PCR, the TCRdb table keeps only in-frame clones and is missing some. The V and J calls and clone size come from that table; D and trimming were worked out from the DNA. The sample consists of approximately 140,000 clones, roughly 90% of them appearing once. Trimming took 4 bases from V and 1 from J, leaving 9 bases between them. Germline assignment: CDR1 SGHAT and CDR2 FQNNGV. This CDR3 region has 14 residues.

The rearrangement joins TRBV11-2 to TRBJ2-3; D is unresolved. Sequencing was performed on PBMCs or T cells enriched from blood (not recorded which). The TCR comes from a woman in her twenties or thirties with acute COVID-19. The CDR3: CASSSFQGTDTQYF. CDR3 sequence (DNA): TGTGCCAGCAGCTCGTTCCAGGGCACAGATACGCAGTATTTT.